In this sample, the clone carrying this TCR beta chain turned up a few times. The target antigen is unknown. A junction boundary mismatches the germline segment, possibly from a read error. This specimen comes from a study of tumor-infiltrating lymphocytes in primary liver carcinoma. The wider study: Sample counts of productive TCRbeta reads spanned roughly 3.65 to 8 million; these counts were similar across tissue types. Points from the study as a whole: Tumor top-250-clone fraction significantly exceeded that of blood (p = 0.039).

The source material, roughly 18-32 mg of unsorted bulk tissue, was used to co-extract RNA and DNA. The input was 450 to 550 ng total RNA; TCR beta cDNA was made from it with a constant-region primer. Construction of TCR beta libraries relied on three successive nested multiplex PCR rounds employing slightly modified ARM-PCR. TRBV1-TRBV30 forward primers and a C-beta reverse primer were used in the first two PCR rounds, which each ran for approximately 10 cycles. TCRdb processed the multiplex PCR reads anew with MiXCR; each CDR3 protein has one entry. This sample carries 20,000 to 25,000 distinct CDR3 sequences, 60% to 80% of them seen once, and the ten largest clones take 40%. Germline CDR1 reads MNHNS; CDR2 reads SASEGT. The CDR3 has 19 residues.

V usage is TRBV6-1 and J usage is TRBJ2-2; perhaps D is TRBD1 or TRBD2 (6 bases each). This TCR came from a woman in her 30s with primary liver carcinoma and hepatitis B virus infection. The sequenced material came from liver tumor tissue from sampling region 1. Subset here: tumor region T1, superior pole. CDR3 DNA: TGTGCCAGCAGTGAAACCATTCCCGGGGGCGCCGCGAACACCGGGGAGCCGCTTTTT. Its protein product is CASSETIPGGAANTGEPLF.